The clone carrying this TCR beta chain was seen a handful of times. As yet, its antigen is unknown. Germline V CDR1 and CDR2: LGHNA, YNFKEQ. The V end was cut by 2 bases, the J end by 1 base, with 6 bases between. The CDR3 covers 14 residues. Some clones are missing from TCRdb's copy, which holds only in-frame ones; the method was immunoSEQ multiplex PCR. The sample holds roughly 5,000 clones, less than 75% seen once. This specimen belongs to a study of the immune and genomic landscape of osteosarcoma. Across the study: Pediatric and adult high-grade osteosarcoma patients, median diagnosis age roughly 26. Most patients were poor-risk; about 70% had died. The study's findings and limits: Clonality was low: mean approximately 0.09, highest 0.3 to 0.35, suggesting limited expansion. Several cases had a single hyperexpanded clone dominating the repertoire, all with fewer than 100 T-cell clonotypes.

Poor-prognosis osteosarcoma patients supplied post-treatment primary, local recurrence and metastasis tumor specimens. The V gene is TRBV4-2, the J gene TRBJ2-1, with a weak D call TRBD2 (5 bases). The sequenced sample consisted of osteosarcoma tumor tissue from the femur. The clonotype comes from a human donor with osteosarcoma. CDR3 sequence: CASSQSGSYNEQFF. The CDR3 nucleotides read TGTGCCAGCAGCCAATCGGGGTCCTACAATGAGCAGTTCTTC.